This T cell receptor (beta chain) comes out of a study of tumor-infiltrating lymphocytes in primary liver carcinoma. Study summary: In every tissue type, samples returned a similar yield of roughly 3.65 to 8 million productive TCRbeta reads. Regarding the study as a whole: Tumor top-250-clone fractions significantly exceeded those of blood (p = 0.039). Paired tumor-adjacent and tumor-blood samples overlapped less than tumor region pairs did.

Co-extraction of RNA and DNA was performed on about 20-33 mg of unsorted bulk tissue. Resection treated the patients' primary liver carcinoma. In this sample, this clonotype turned up many times. What it recognizes is unknown. TCR beta cDNA came from roughly 550 ng total RNA, primed with a constant-region primer. Slightly modified ARM-PCR with three nested multiplex PCR rounds yielded TCR beta libraries. With TRBV1-TRBV30 forward primers and a C-beta reverse primer, the first two PCR rounds were run for about 10 cycles each. MiXCR, applied by TCRdb to the multiplex PCR reads, yields one record per CDR3 protein. The table lists around 71,000 distinct CDR3 sequences, 70% to 75% of them singletons, with approximately 13% in the top ten. This CDR3 comprises 13 residues. Per the germline V gene, CDR1 is MNHEY and CDR2 is SVGAGI. Losses at the gene ends were 5 bases for V and 7 bases for J; bases not matched to a gene: 4.

This receptor was taken from a woman aged 55 to 70 with primary liver carcinoma and hepatitis B virus infection. The V and J genes are TRBV6-5 and TRBJ1-5, with TRBD1 matching 8 bases. The sample comprised liver tumor tissue from sampling region 4. Subset denoted: tumor region T4, right-lateral pole. In nucleotides, the CDR3 is TGTGCCAGCAGTCTCGACAGGGGACAGCCCCAGCATTTT. Protein: CASSLDRGQPQHF.